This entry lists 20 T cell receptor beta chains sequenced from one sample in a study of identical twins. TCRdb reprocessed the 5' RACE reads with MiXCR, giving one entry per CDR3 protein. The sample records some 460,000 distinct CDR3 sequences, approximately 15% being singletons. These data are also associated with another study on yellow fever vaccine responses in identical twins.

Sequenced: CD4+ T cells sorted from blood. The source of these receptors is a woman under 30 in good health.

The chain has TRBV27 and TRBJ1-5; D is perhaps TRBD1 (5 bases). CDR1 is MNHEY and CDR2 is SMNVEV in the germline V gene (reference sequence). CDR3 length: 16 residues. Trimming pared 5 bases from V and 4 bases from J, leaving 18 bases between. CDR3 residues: CASSQGGAGRNQPQHF. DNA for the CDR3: TGTGCCAGCAGTCAAGGAGGGGCAGGGAGGAATCAGCCCCAGCATTTT.

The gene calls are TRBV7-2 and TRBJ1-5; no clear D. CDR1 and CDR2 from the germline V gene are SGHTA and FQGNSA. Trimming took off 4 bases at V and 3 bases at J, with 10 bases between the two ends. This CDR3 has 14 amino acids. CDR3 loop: CASSSYGSNQPQHF. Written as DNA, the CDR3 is TGTGCCAGCAGCTCCTACGGCTCCAATCAGCCCCAGCATTTT.

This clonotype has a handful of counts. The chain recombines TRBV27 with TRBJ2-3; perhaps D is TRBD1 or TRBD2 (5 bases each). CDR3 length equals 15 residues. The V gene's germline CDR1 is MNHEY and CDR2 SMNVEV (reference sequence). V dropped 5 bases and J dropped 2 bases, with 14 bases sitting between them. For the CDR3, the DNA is TGTGCCAGCAGTCGGCCATCGGGGCCCACAGATACGCAGTATTTT. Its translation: CASSRPSGPTDTQYF.

CDR3 sequence reads: CASSDLFAGGDNEQFF. Here the CDR3 DNA reads TGTGCCAGCAGTGATCTGTTTGCGGGAGGCGACAATGAGCAGTTCTTC. This sequence joins TRBV25-1 and TRBJ2-1; 8 positions match TRBD2. The CDR3 spans 16 residues. The junction had 9 bases not matched to a gene; V was cut back by 3 bases and J by 5 bases. Germline CDR1 MGHDK, CDR2 SYGVNS.

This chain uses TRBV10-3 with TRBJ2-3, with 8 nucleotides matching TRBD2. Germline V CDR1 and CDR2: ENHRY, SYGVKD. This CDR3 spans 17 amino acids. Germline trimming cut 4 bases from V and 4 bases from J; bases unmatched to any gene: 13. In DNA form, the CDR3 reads TGTGCCATCAGTGCTCGCATGGGACTAGAGGGGCCAGATACGCAGTATTTT. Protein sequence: CAISARMGLEGPDTQYF.

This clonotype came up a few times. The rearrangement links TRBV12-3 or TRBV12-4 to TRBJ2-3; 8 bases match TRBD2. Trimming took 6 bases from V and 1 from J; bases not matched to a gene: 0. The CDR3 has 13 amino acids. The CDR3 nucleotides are TGTGCCAGCAGGACTAGCGGCACAGATACGCAGTATTTT. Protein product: CASRTSGTDTQYF.

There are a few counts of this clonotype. The CDR3 reads CASSLGGAAPSETQYF. The CDR3 bases are TGCGCCAGCAGCTTGGGAGGGGCAGCTCCCTCCGAGACCCAGTACTTC. V and J are TRBV5-1 and TRBJ2-5; D could derive from TRBD1 or TRBD2 (5 bases each). The germline V and J ends were trimmed by 0 bases and 5 bases, with 17 bases remaining between them. The CDR3 length is 16 residues. Germline CDR1 SGHRS, CDR2 YFSETQ.

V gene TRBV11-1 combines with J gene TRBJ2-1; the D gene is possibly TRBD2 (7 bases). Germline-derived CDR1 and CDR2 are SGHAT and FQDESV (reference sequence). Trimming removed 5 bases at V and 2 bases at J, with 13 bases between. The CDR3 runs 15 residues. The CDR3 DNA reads TGTGCCAGCAGCCCTCCGCGGGGGCCCTACAATGAGCAGTTCTTC. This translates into CASSPPRGPYNEQFF.

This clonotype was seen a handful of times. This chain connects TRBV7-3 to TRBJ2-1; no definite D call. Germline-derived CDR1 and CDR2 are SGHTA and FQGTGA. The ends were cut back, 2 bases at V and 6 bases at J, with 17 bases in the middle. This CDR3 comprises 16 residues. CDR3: CASSLRAEKSPNEQFF. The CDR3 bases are TGTGCCAGCAGCTTACGTGCGGAAAAGAGTCCCAATGAGCAGTTCTTC.

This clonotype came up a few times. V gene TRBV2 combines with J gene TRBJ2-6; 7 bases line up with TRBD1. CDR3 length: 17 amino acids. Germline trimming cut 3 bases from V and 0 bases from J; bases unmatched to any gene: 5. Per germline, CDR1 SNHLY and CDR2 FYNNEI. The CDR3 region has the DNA TGTGCCAGCAGTGAGAGGGGGCCAGGCTCTGGGGCCAACGTCCTGACTTTC. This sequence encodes CASSERGPGSGANVLTF.

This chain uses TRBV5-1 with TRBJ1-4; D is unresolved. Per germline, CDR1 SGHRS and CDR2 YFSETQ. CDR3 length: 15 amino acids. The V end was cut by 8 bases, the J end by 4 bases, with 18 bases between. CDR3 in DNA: TGCGCCAGAATGGTGCGGCAGGAAATTAATGAAAAACTGTTTTTT. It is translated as CARMVRQEINEKLFF.

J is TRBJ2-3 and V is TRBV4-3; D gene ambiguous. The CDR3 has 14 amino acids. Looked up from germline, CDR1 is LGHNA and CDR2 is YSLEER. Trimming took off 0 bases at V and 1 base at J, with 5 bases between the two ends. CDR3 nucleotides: TGCGCCAGCAGCCAAGACGCGGGCACAGATACGCAGTATTTT. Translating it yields CASSQDAGTDTQYF.

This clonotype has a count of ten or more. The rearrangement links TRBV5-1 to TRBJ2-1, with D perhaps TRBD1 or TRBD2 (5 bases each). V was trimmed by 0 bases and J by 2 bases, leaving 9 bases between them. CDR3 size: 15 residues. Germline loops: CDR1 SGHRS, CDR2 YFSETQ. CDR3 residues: CASSLEGTPYNEQFF. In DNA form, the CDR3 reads TGCGCCAGCAGCTTGGAAGGGACCCCCTACAATGAGCAGTTCTTC.

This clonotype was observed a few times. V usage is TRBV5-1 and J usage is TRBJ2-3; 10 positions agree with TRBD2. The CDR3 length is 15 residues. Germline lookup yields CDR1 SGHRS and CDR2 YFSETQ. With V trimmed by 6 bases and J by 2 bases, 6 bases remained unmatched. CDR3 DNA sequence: TGCGCCAGCACGAGGACTAGCGGCTACACAGATACGCAGTATTTT. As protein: CASTRTSGYTDTQYF.

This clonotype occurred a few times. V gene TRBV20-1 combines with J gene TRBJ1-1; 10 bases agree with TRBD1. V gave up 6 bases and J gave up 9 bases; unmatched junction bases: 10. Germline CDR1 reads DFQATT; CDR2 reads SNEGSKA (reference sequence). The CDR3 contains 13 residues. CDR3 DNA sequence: TGCAGTGCACCACCACCGGGACAGGGGAAAGCTTTCTTT. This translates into CSAPPPGQGKAFF.

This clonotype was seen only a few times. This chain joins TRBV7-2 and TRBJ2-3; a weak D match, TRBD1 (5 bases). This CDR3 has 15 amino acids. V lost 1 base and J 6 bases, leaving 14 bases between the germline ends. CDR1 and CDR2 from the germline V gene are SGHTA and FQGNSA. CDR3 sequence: CASSLVGGARDTQYF. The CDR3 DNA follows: TGTGCCAGCAGCTTAGTTGGTGGGGCGAGGGATACGCAGTATTTT.

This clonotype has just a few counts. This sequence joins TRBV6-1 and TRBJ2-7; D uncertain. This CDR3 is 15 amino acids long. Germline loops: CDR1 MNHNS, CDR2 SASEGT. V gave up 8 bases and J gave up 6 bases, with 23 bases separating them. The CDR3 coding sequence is TGTGCCAGCCGACGACCGGGCCTCGATCGCTCCGAGCAGTACTTC. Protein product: CASRRPGLDRSEQYF.

The CDR3 DNA reads TGTGCCAGCAGCCGCCTGGGCGGGGTTTCCTACAATGAGCAGTTCTTC. Protein sequence: CASSRLGGVSYNEQFF. The chain joins TRBV6-2 or TRBV6-3 to TRBJ2-1; a possible D gene is TRBD2 (6 bases). CDR3 length: 16 amino acids. Germline V lookup: CDR1 MNHEY, CDR2 SVGEGT. Between the trimmed V and J ends, which lost 6 bases and 1 base, there was a span of 16 bases.

CDR3: CASSTDRVGRLDEQFF. Written as DNA, the CDR3 is TGTGCCAGTAGTACCGACAGGGTTGGGCGGCTCGATGAGCAGTTCTTC. V and J are TRBV19 and TRBJ2-1, with 7 nucleotides matching TRBD1. This CDR3 has 16 amino acids. V shed 4 bases and J 8 bases; nucleotides not matched to a gene: 14. The germline gives CDR1 LNHDA, CDR2 SQIVND (reference sequence). The whole variable domain, remainder taken from reference TRBV19 and TRBJ2-1, is DGGITQSPKYLFRKEGQNVTLSCEQNLNHDAMYWYRQDPGQGLRLIYYSQIVNDFQKGDIAEGYSVSREKKESFPLTVTSAQKNPTAFYLCASSTDRVGRLDEQFFGPGTRLTVL.

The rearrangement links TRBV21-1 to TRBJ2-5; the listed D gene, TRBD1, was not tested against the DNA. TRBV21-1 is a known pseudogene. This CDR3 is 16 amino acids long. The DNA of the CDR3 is TGTGCCAGCAGCCTTCTGGGGGGCGCTAGTGAAGAGACCCAGTACTTC. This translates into CASSLLGGASEETQYF.